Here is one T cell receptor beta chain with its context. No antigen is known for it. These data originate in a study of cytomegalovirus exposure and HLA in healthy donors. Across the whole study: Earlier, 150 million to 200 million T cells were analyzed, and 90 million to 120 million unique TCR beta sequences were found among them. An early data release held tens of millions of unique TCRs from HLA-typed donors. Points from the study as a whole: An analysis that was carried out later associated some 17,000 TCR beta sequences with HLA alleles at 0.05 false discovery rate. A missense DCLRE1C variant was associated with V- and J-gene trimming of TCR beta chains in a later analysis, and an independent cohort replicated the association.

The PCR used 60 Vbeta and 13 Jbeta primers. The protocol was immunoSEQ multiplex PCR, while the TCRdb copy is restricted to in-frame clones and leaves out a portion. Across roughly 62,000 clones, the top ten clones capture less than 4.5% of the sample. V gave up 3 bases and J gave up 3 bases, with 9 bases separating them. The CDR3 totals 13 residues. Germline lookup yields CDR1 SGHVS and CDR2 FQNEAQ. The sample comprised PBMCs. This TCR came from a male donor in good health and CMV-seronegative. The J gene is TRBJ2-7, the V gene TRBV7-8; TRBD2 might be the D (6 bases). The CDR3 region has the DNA TGTGCCAGCAGCTTGACTAGGGTCTACGAGCAGTACTTC. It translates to CASSLTRVYEQYF.